One TCR beta chain is described in this entry. Its antigen is unidentified. The germline V gene encodes CDR1 MNHEY and CDR2 SMNVEV (reference sequence). This CDR3 region has 17 residues. V was trimmed by 2 bases and J by 5 bases, leaving 22 bases between them. The sample originates from a study of T cell repertoires in cytomegalovirus infection. TCRdb recomputed calls from the reads with MiXCR, one row per CDR3 protein. The sample holds about 280,000 distinct CDR3 sequences, 20% to 25% seen once. This chain uses TRBV27 with TRBJ2-7; a weak D match, TRBD2 (6 bases). The clonotype comes from a human donor in good health (CMV status not recorded). Some clones in this sample may be carry-over from other donors' samples. The sample here was cultured PBMCs, taken from culture after CMV antigen stimulation. The CDR3 loop reads CASSLNPTVWRGHEQYF. In DNA, the CDR3 is TGTGCCAGCAGTTTAAACCCGACCGTTTGGAGGGGACACGAGCAGTACTTC.